The clone carrying this T cell receptor beta chain has at least ten counts. The antigen is not known. TCRdb reprocessed the RT-PCR reads via MiXCR and lists one record per CDR3 protein. The sample contains 550,000 to 800,000 distinct CDR3 sequences, approximately 15% of which appear only once. The source of the sample is a study of response to subunit inactivated influenza vaccine. The ends were cut back, 4 bases at V and 3 bases at J, with 8 bases in the middle. The CDR3 runs 12 residues. Germline CDR1 reads SGHRS; CDR2 reads YFSETQ. Points from the study as a whole: Each seasonal flu vaccination may recruit only limited new T cells, authors suggested.

The receptor was derived from a man between 50 and 59 years old who received an inactivated influenza vaccine. This specimen consisted of PBMCs from blood, obtained approximately 15 days before vaccination. The chain joins TRBV5-1 to TRBJ2-7; no clear D. CDR3 region: CASSPNFYEQYF. The CDR3 DNA sequence: TGCGCCAGCAGCCCGAATTTCTACGAGCAGTACTTC.